The clone carrying this T cell receptor beta chain occurred a few times. The record originates from a study of blood T cells in healthy people across ages. Study as a whole: Template switching recovered approximately one barcoded beta molecule for every two T cells.

Primers used in a second PCR of about 7 to 12 cycles were a sample-barcoded 5' primer and a J-beta primer mix. Via MiXCR, TCRdb re-called the 5' RACE reads, giving one row per CDR3 protein. The repertoire holds roughly 1,500,000 distinct CDR3 sequences, around 42% seen once, with approximately 7.9% in the top ten. Germline V CDR1 and CDR2: MNHEY, SVGAGI. With V trimmed by 2 bases and J by 4 bases, 3 bases remained unmatched. This CDR3 is 16 amino acids long. The sequence came from a woman aged 18-29 years in good health. Specimen: blood. The chain joins TRBV6-5 to TRBJ2-2; 11 bases fit TRBD2. The CDR3 nucleotides read TGTGCCAGCAGTTACACCGGGACTAGCGGCACCGGGGAGCTGTTTTTT. Its translation is CASSYTGTSGTGELFF.